The 23 T cell receptor beta chains in this list originate from one sample, sequenced in a study of CD8+CD57+ T cells in acquired aplastic anemia. Profiling of TCR beta VDJ combinations and CDR3 sequences used genomic DNA as template. In TCRdb, the reads were re-called with MiXCR into one record per CDR3 protein. The sample records approximately 160,000 distinct CDR3 sequences, around 45% being singletons. Sequencing used sorted CD4+, CD8+, or CD8+CD57+ T cells (not recorded which) from PBMCs. These receptors were taken from a human donor in good health.

The sample holds a few counts of this clonotype. The chain uses TRBV18 and TRBJ2-1, with TRBD2 matching over 11 bases. This CDR3 region has 16 residues. The V and J ends lost 6 bases and 4 bases, in that order; junction bases with no gene match: 8. CDR1 and CDR2 from the germline V gene are KGHSH and LQKENI. The CDR3 DNA follows: TGTGCCAGCTCGCGTACTAGCGGGGGACGATACAATGAGCAGTTCTTC. It translates to CASSRTSGGRYNEQFF.

The chain joins TRBV20-1 to TRBJ2-7; maybe TRBD2 (7 bases). The ends were cut back, 1 base at V and 7 bases at J, with 17 bases in the middle. Germline-derived CDR1 and CDR2 are DFQATT and SNEGSKA (reference sequence). The CDR3 has 14 amino acids. The CDR3 is CSARVAGGQGEQYF. CDR3 DNA sequence: TGCAGTGCTAGAGTAGCCGGGGGGCAGGGAGAGCAGTACTTC.

Points on this clonotype: A read error is possible here, since a much larger clone lies one base away. The chain has TRBV7-2 and TRBJ2-3, with D perhaps TRBD2 (6 bases). CDR1 and CDR2 (germline): SGHTA, FQGNSA. This CDR3 contains 14 residues. In nucleotides, the CDR3 is TGTGCCGGCAGCTATTCGACTAGTTTAGATACGCAGTATTTT. Translated, it gives CAGSYSTSLDTQYF.

The chain couples TRBV10-3 to TRBJ2-1; D not resolved. This CDR3 is built from 11 residues. The germline V gene encodes CDR1 ENHRY and CDR2 SYGVKD. Trimming took off 3 bases at V and 4 bases at J, with 1 base between the two ends. CDR3: CAISEYNEQFF. The CDR3 DNA reads as TGTGCCATCAGTGAATACAATGAGCAGTTCTTC.

This clonotype was recorded many times. The chain has TRBV6-6 and TRBJ2-7; maybe TRBD2 (6 bases). The germline gives CDR1 MNHNY, CDR2 SVGAGI (reference sequence). Trimming took off 2 bases at V and 3 bases at J, with 8 bases between the two ends. This CDR3 contains 13 residues. In DNA, the CDR3 is TGTGCCAGCAGTTACGAGGGAGGCTACGAGCAGTACTTC. The encoded protein is CASSYEGGYEQYF.

This clonotype was counted at least ten times. The genes are TRBV10-3 and TRBJ1-1; TRBD1 might be the D (6 bases). The CDR3 is 14 residues long. Germline lookup yields CDR1 ENHRY and CDR2 SYGVKD. V was shortened by 2 bases and J by 3 bases, with 10 bases between the two germline ends. In DNA form, the CDR3 reads TGTGCCATCAGTGAGGCAGGGGCTGACACTGAAGCTTTCTTT. As protein: CAISEAGADTEAFF.

This clonotype was seen ten or more times. The chain couples TRBV9 to TRBJ2-7; TRBD1 is a possible D gene (6 bases). This CDR3 is 15 amino acids long. V lost 4 bases, J lost 4 bases, and 18 bases lay in between. The germline V gene has CDR1 SGDLS and CDR2 YYNGEE. DNA for the CDR3: TGTGCCAGCAGCAAACTGGACAGTCAAGGGTACGAGCAGTACTTC. Translation gives CASSKLDSQGYEQYF.

The chain has TRBV19 and TRBJ1-6, with D possibly being TRBD1 (5 bases). The length of the CDR3 is 14 residues. Germline values: CDR1 LNHDA, CDR2 SQIVND (reference sequence). With 6 bases removed from V and 6 bases from J, the gap between germline ends came to 12 bases. CDR3 DNA sequence: TGTGCCAGTAGGGACATGGTCGGTAATTCACCCCTCCACTTT. The encoded protein is CASRDMVGNSPLHF. The variable domain in full, completed from reference TRBV19 and TRBJ1-6, reads DGGITQSPKYLFRKEGQNVTLSCEQNLNHDAMYWYRQDPGQGLRLIYYSQIVNDFQKGDIAEGYSVSREKKESFPLTVTSAQKNPTAFYLCASRDMVGNSPLHFGNGTRLTVT.

This clonotype was counted at least ten times. This chain joins TRBV7-2 and TRBJ1-5; D gene uncertain. Trimming left V 0 bases short and J 9 bases short, with 9 bases between. The CDR3 is 13 amino acids. The germline V gene encodes CDR1 SGHTA and CDR2 FQGNSA. The CDR3 spells CASSLASRGPQHF. In nucleotides, the CDR3 is TGTGCCAGCAGCTTAGCGTCCCGGGGGCCCCAGCATTTT.

This clonotype was detected a few times. The chain links TRBV12-3 or TRBV12-4 to TRBJ2-1, with 7 positions matching TRBD1. J lost 6 bases, V lost 4 bases, and 18 bases had no gene match. This CDR3 is 18 amino acids long. In DNA, the CDR3 is TGTGCCAGCAGTTCACGGAGTCGTACAGGGGTGGGCGGCAATGAGCAGTTCTTC. This codes for CASSSRSRTGVGGNEQFF.

The chain couples TRBV7-2 to TRBJ2-5; 8 bases are a match to TRBD1. The CDR3 has 15 residues. Trimming cost V 2 bases and J 5 bases; bases outside gene matches: 7. Germline V CDR1 and CDR2: SGHTA, FQGNSA. CDR3 nucleotide sequence: TGTGCCAGCAGCTTATTAAGGACAGGGTCCGAGACCCAGTACTTC. It encodes CASSLLRTGSETQYF.

This clonotype has only a few counts. The CDR3 DNA follows: TGTGCCAGCAGCTTACACAGGGGAGTGTCACCCCTCCACTTT. It codes for CASSLHRGVSPLHF. V and J are TRBV7-3 and TRBJ1-6; 7 nucleotides line up with TRBD1. The germline V gene has CDR1 SGHTA and CDR2 FQGTGA. This CDR3 has 14 residues. Trimming took 2 bases from V and 10 from J; bases not matched to a gene: 5.

The table lists this clonotype with many counts. The chain links TRBV5-1 to TRBJ2-2; TRBD1 agrees at 7 bases. Germline V gene lookup returns CDR1 SGHRS and CDR2 YFSETQ. The V gene end was trimmed by 4 bases and the J gene end by 4 bases; junction bases not matched to a gene: 4. This CDR3 contains 14 residues. The CDR3 is CASSQDRPTGELFF. CDR3 sequence (DNA): TGCGCCAGCAGCCAGGACAGGCCCACCGGGGAGCTGTTTTTT. Using reference TRBV5-1 and TRBJ2-2 for the parts outside the CDR3, the full variable domain is KAGVTQTPRYLIKTRGQQVTLSCSPISGHRSVSWYQQTPGQGLQFLFEYFSETQRNKGNFPGRFSGRQFSNSRSEMNVSTLELGDSALYLCASSQDRPTGELFFGEGSRLTVL.

This clonotype appeared many times. The chain carries TRBV19 and TRBJ1-2; 7 nucleotides line up with TRBD1. CDR1 and CDR2 from the germline V gene are LNHDA and SQIVND (reference sequence). CDR3 length: 13 residues. V was pared by 5 bases and J by 10 bases, with 10 bases of the junction left unmatched. The CDR3 protein is CASSPQDRSDYTF. In nucleotides, the CDR3 is TGTGCCAGTAGTCCTCAGGACAGGTCTGACTACACCTTC.

About this clonotype: A much larger clonotype is one base distant, so this may be a read error. The J gene is TRBJ1-6, the V gene TRBV12-3 or TRBV12-4; D is uncertain. This CDR3 is built from 15 residues. The V end lost 6 bases, the J end lost 3 bases, and 12 bases lay between the germline ends. Here the CDR3 DNA reads TGTGCCAGCAGATCTAGAAGGCACTATAATTCACCCCTCCACTTT. Translated: CASRSRRHYNSPLHF.

About this clonotype: It may be a read error: a sequence one base away is much more abundant. J is TRBJ2-7 and V is TRBV6-5; a possible D gene is TRBD2 (5 bases). Germline loops: CDR1 MNHEY, CDR2 SVGAGI. The CDR3 contains 14 residues. CDR3 DNA sequence: TGTGCCAACAGTCCCTCGGGGTCGGACTACGAGCAGTACTTC. It codes for CANSPSGSDYEQYF.

CDR3 bases: TGTGCCAGCAGGAGCCCTAGCGGGGGGTGGTTAGATACGCAGTATTTT. This sequence encodes CASRSPSGGWLDTQYF. V and J are TRBV2 and TRBJ2-3, with 11 positions matching TRBD2. V was pared by 6 bases and J by 5 bases, with 10 bases of the junction left unmatched. Germline CDR1 SNHLY, CDR2 FYNNEI. The CDR3 runs 16 residues.

This clonotype was recorded many times. V usage is TRBV19 and J usage is TRBJ2-7, with a possible D match to TRBD1 (5 bases). The germline gives CDR1 LNHDA, CDR2 SQIVND (reference sequence). V gave up 7 bases and J gave up 0 bases, with 16 bases separating them. The CDR3 extends over 15 amino acids. In DNA form, the CDR3 reads TGTGCCAGTAAGGTGCAGGGCGCGAGCTCCTACGAGCAGTACTTC. Translation gives CASKVQGASSYEQYF.

The chain joins TRBV20-1 to TRBJ1-1; D gene unclear. Germline CDR1 and CDR2: DFQATT and SNEGSKA (reference sequence). This CDR3 has 11 residues. The ends were cut back, 5 bases at V and 4 bases at J, with 8 bases in the middle. CDR3 amino acids: CSASSSTEAFF. CDR3 nucleotides: TGCAGTGCTTCTAGCAGCACTGAAGCTTTCTTT.

This clonotype was detected a few times. This sequence joins TRBV7-3 and TRBJ1-2; maybe TRBD1 (5 bases). Looked up from germline, CDR1 is SGHTA and CDR2 is FQGTGA. The CDR3 length is 13 residues. V lost 3 bases and J 4 bases, leaving 9 bases between the germline ends. CDR3 in amino acids: CASSLTDRYGYTF. CDR3 in DNA: TGTGCCAGCAGCTTGACAGACCGCTATGGCTACACCTTC.

This clonotype has just a few counts. This sequence joins TRBV28 and TRBJ1-1; D uncertain. This CDR3 has 14 residues. The V gene lost 3 bases and the J gene lost 6 bases, with 14 bases spanning the gap. Germline CDR1 reads MDHEN; CDR2 reads SYDVKM. DNA for the CDR3: TGTGCCAGCAGTTTTTTAGATGTTGGCGCTGAAGCTTTCTTT. Translating gives CASSFLDVGAEAFF.

The J gene is TRBJ2-1, the V gene TRBV29-1; the match to TRBD2 covers 7 bases. The CDR3 is made up of 13 amino acids. Germline trimming cut 7 bases from V and 8 bases from J; bases unmatched to any gene: 11. CDR1 and CDR2 from the germline V gene are SQVTM and ANQGSEA. The CDR3 bases are TGCAGCGGTGAGCGGGATTTGGGCGATGAGCAGTTCTTC. It is translated as CSGERDLGDEQFF.

J is TRBJ1-5 and V is TRBV6-1; 9 bases are shared with TRBD1. V shed 4 bases, J shed 5 bases, and the junction held 3 bases outside the gene matches. CDR1 and CDR2 from the germline V gene are MNHNS and SASEGT. The CDR3 extends over 14 amino acids. The CDR3 DNA reads as TGTGCCAGCAGTGGGAGACAGGGGGATCAGCCCCAGCATTTT. Residues: CASSGRQGDQPQHF.